The 14 T cell receptor beta chains below all came from one sample that was sequenced in a study of blood T cell repertoires in COVID-19. TCRdb keeps only in-frame clones here, not all; method: immunoSEQ multiplex PCR. The table includes about 440,000 clones, nearly 90% detected once. The sequenced material came from PBMCs or T cells enriched from blood (not recorded which). The receptors come from a young woman with acute COVID-19.

The chain links TRBV10-1 to TRBJ2-1, with D possibly TRBD1 on 6 matching bases. V dropped 5 bases and J dropped 7 bases, with 12 bases sitting between them. Per the germline V gene, CDR1 is WNHNN and CDR2 is SYGVQD (reference sequence). The CDR3 has 13 amino acids. CDR3 DNA sequence: TGCGCCAGCAGTATCAGGGGAAGGAATGAGCAGTTCTTC. Its translation is CASSIRGRNEQFF.

The V gene is TRBV7-2, the J gene TRBJ2-7, with TRBD2 identical over 7 bases. This CDR3 spans 16 amino acids. V gave up 1 base and J gave up 4 bases; unmatched junction bases: 10. Germline CDR1 and CDR2: SGHTA and FQGNSA. For the CDR3, the DNA is TGTGCCAGCAGCTTAGAAAGGCGGGAGCTGGCTTACGAGCAGTACTTC. The encoded protein is CASSLERRELAYEQYF.

The V gene is TRBV4-1, the J gene TRBJ2-3; D not certain. The CDR3 totals 13 residues. With 6 bases removed from V and 3 bases from J, the gap between germline ends came to 10 bases. Looked up from germline, CDR1 is MGHRA and CDR2 is YSYEKL. The CDR3 DNA is TGCGCCAGCAGTCCAAGCAGGACAGATACGCAGTATTTT. Its translation is CASSPSRTDTQYF.

The chain couples TRBV3-1 (or the pseudogene TRBV3-2) to TRBJ1-1, with D maybe TRBD1 (5 bases). Germline V lookup: CDR1 LGHDT, CDR2 YNNKEL (reference sequence). The CDR3 covers 14 residues. V shed 1 base and J shed 1 base, with 7 bases lying between them. The CDR3 nucleotides are TGTGCCAGCAGCCAAGTAAGGGGGAACACTGAAGCTTTCTTT. It codes for CASSQVRGNTEAFF.

V is TRBV4-3 and J is TRBJ2-3, with 11 nucleotides matching TRBD2. Germline trimming cut 1 base from V and 3 bases from J; bases unmatched to any gene: 3. The germline V gene has CDR1 LGHNA and CDR2 YSLEER. The CDR3 contains 16 residues. The CDR3 loop is CASSQVAGGPTDTQYF. CDR3 DNA sequence: TGCGCCAGCAGCCAAGTAGCGGGAGGGCCTACAGATACGCAGTATTTT.

The chain joins TRBV6-2 or TRBV6-3 to TRBJ2-2; a weak D match, TRBD2 (6 bases). The ends were cut back, 2 bases at V and 0 bases at J, with 13 bases in the middle. This CDR3 comprises 17 residues. Germline V gene sequence: CDR1 MNHEY, CDR2 SVGEGT. This CDR3 reads CASSYTGVGANTGELFF. CDR3 DNA: TGTGCCAGCAGTTACACGGGAGTAGGTGCGAACACCGGGGAGCTGTTTTTT.

The V and J genes are TRBV6-5 and TRBJ1-1; tentative D call: TRBD1 (5 bases). The ends were cut back, 6 bases at V and 6 bases at J, with 20 bases in the middle. CDR1 and CDR2 from the germline V gene are MNHEY and SVGAGI. The CDR3 has 15 residues. CDR3 residues: CASRDPPGGVAEAFF. The DNA for the CDR3 is TGTGCCAGCAGAGATCCCCCCGGGGGTGTCGCTGAAGCTTTCTTT.

CDR3: CASSDAGSSTDTQYF. CDR3 DNA sequence: TGTGCCAGCAGTGATGCCGGGTCGAGCACAGATACGCAGTATTTT. This chain joins TRBV6-4 and TRBJ2-3; D unclear. CDR1 and CDR2 (germline): MRHNA, SNTAGT. V lost 3 bases to trimming and J lost 0 bases, with 10 bases between them. The CDR3 contains 15 residues.

This chain joins TRBV29-1 and TRBJ1-2; 9 nucleotides align to TRBD1. Germline CDR1 and CDR2: SQVTM and ANQGSEA. The V gene end was trimmed by 5 bases and the J gene end by 3 bases; junction bases not matched to a gene: 4. The CDR3 has 13 amino acids. This chain's CDR3 is CSVSRDRDYGYTF. The CDR3 region has the DNA TGCAGCGTTAGCCGGGACAGGGACTATGGCTACACCTTC.

V usage is TRBV5-6 and J usage is TRBJ1-2, with TRBD1 matching 9 bases. Germline V gives CDR1 SGHDT, CDR2 YYEEEE. The J segment lost 1 base and the V segment lost 4 bases, leaving 2 bases of the junction unmatched. The CDR3 covers 14 residues. The CDR3 spells CASSGTGLNYGYTF. The DNA of the CDR3 is TGTGCCAGCAGCGGGACAGGGCTTAACTATGGCTACACCTTC.

This clone was detected only once. V gene TRBV29-1 combines with J gene TRBJ2-1; 9 bases are a match to TRBD2. Trimming cost V 7 bases and J 3 bases; bases outside gene matches: 10. CDR3 length: 15 amino acids. Germline CDR1 reads SQVTM; CDR2 reads ANQGSEA. The CDR3 DNA reads as TGCAGCGCCCCCGGTAGCGGGAGCCTCTACAATGAGCAGTTCTTC. Its translation is CSAPGSGSLYNEQFF.

The chain is built from TRBV7-9 and TRBJ1-5; D gene uncertain. Germline loops: CDR1 SEHNR, CDR2 FQNEAQ (reference sequence). The V end lost 10 bases, the J end lost 5 bases, and 15 bases lay between the germline ends. The CDR3 sequence is 13 residues long. CDR3 nucleotides: TGTGCCACAGCTGTCCTCGGGGATCAGCCCCAGCATTTT. It translates to CATAVLGDQPQHF.

The chain uses TRBV18 and TRBJ2-7, with 8 positions matching TRBD1. After removal of 6 bases from V and 3 bases from J, the junction contained 4 bases not matched to a gene. The CDR3 is 13 amino acids. In germline, CDR1 is KGHSH, CDR2 LQKENI. The CDR3 reads CASSKDRGYEQYF. CDR3 sequence (DNA): TGTGCCAGCTCGAAAGACAGGGGCTACGAGCAGTACTTC.

This chain uses TRBV6-6 with TRBJ2-1; 7 bases agree with TRBD2. The CDR3 has 16 residues. With 10 bases clipped from V and 0 bases from J, the junction kept 12 bases outside the gene matches. The germline gives CDR1 MNHNY, CDR2 SVGAGI (reference sequence). CDR3 residues: CATSGREKGSYNEQFF. CDR3 sequence (DNA): TGTGCCACCAGCGGGCGGGAGAAGGGCTCCTACAATGAGCAGTTCTTC.